These T cell receptor beta chains were read from a single sample in a study of technical replicates of blood from several donors. Sequencing used immunoSEQ multiplex PCR; TCRdb keeps in-frame clones, though not all of them. The sample holds 90,000 or so clones, 85% to 95% seen once. Source material: T cells isolated from PBMCs. All receptors derive from a human donor in good health. Each CDR3 is given with its conserved first and last residue. A D gene is named only where the DNA matches it firmly. Size is stated for part of the rows, as once, few or many counts, or as a class when the clone is expanded.

clone_size j_call d_call v_call cdr3_aa cdr3_nt
- TRBJ1-1 TRBD1 TRBV19 CASGTGSMNTEAFF TGTGCCAGTGGGACAGGGTCTATGAACACTGAAGCTTTCTTT
- TRBJ2-7 TRBD1 TRBV29-1 CSVVLGQGSYEQYF TGCAGCGTTGTATTAGGACAGGGTTCGTACGAGCAGTACTTC
- TRBJ2-7 TRBD1 TRBV11-1 CASSPIGGQATYEQYF TGTGCCAGCAGCCCAATTGGGGGACAGGCTACCTACGAGCAGTACTTC
- TRBJ2-7 - TRBV18 CASSPGVGEQYF TGTGCCAGCTCACCCGGGGTTGGAGAGCAGTACTTC
- TRBJ1-5 - TRBV30 CAWSVDSRPLPPQHF TGTGCCTGGAGTGTTGACAGCCGACCCCTCCCGCCCCAGCATTTT
- TRBJ1-3 TRBD1 TRBV11-2 CASSTPGTGVNTIYF TGTGCCAGCAGCACCCCCGGGACAGGGGTAAACACCATATATTTT
- TRBJ1-5 - TRBV21-1 CASSKGQGDQPQHF TGTGCCAGCAGCAAAGGACAGGGGGATCAGCCCCAGCATTTT
once TRBJ1-2 TRBD1 TRBV25-1 CASSPDRGRDGYTF TGTGCCAGCAGTCCTGACAGGGGGCGCGATGGCTACACCTTC
- TRBJ2-5 TRBD1 TRBV5-1 CASSEVGRGETQYF TGCGCCAGCAGCGAGGTCGGCAGGGGGGAGACCCAGTACTTC
- TRBJ2-7 - TRBV9 CASSPGIGEQYF TGTGCCAGCAGCCCGGGAATTGGCGAGCAGTACTTC
- TRBJ2-7 - TRBV5-6 CASSLAGGLSLYEQYF TGTGCCAGCAGCTTGGCAGGAGGTCTCTCTCTCTACGAGCAGTACTTC
- TRBJ2-5 - TRBV2 CASSAGVSETQYF TGTGCCAGCAGTGCGGGAGTTTCGGAGACCCAGTACTTC
- TRBJ2-7 TRBD2 TRBV5-1 CAILDGVKRLAGGEQYF TGCGCCATCTTAGACGGGGTTAAGCGACTAGCGGGAGGCGAGCAGTACTTC
- TRBJ1-1 TRBD1 TRBV7-6 CASSLGTGNTEAFF TGTGCCAGCAGCTTAGGGACAGGGAACACTGAAGCTTTCTTT
- TRBJ2-1 - TRBV6-1 CASSSQGYNEQFF TGTGCCAGCAGTTCCCAGGGTTACAATGAGCAGTTCTTC
- TRBJ1-2 TRBD1 TRBV2 CASSPEDRVAYGYTF TGTGCCAGCAGCCCAGAGGACAGGGTAGCCTATGGCTACACCTTC
- TRBJ1-3 - TRBV7-2 CASSRSVSGNTIYF TGTGCCAGCAGCCGTTCAGTCTCTGGAAACACCATATATTTT
- TRBJ2-7 TRBD1 TRBV4-3 CASSQAGTEIYEQYF TGCGCCAGCAGCCAAGCCGGGACAGAGATCTACGAGCAGTACTTC
- TRBJ2-7 - TRBV29-1 CSAEGGPYEQYF TGCAGCGCGGAGGGTGGTCCCTACGAGCAGTACTTC
- TRBJ1-3 TRBD1 TRBV28 CASSMRNRGHTIYF TGTGCCAGCAGTATGCGAAACAGGGGGCACACCATATATTTT
once TRBJ2-7 TRBD2 TRBV2 CASKVAGGTYEQYF TGTGCCAGCAAGGTGGCGGGGGGAACCTACGAGCAGTACTTC
- TRBJ1-2 TRBD1 TRBV19 CATREGQRYGYTF TGTGCCACCAGAGAGGGACAGCGCTATGGCTACACCTTC
- TRBJ1-5 TRBD1 TRBV6-1 CASSRQGDSNQPQHF TGTGCCAGCAGCAGACAGGGAGATAGCAATCAGCCCCAGCATTTT
- TRBJ2-1 - TRBV5-1 CASSLQGGDNEQFF TGCGCCAGCAGCCTCCAGGGTGGGGACAATGAGCAGTTCTTC
- TRBJ2-5 - TRBV27 CASSQILVSGTVETQYF TGTGCCAGCAGTCAGATACTAGTGTCGGGTACGGTGGAGACCCAGTACTTC
- TRBJ2-7 TRBD1 TRBV19 CASSVGQGGYEQYF TGTGCCAGTAGTGTCGGACAGGGAGGCTACGAGCAGTACTTC
- TRBJ1-1 TRBD1 TRBV5-1 CASSSPGTAREAFF TGCGCCAGCAGCTCGCCCGGGACAGCCCGTGAAGCTTTCTTT
- TRBJ2-7 TRBD1 TRBV5-1 CASSGTPGQGSYEQYF TGCGCCAGCAGCGGGACACCGGGACAGGGTTCCTACGAGCAGTACTTC
once TRBJ1-5 - TRBV6-1 CASSDRGNQPQHF TGTGCCAGCAGTGACAGGGGCAATCAGCCCCAGCATTTT
- TRBJ2-1 TRBD2 TRBV4-2 CASSQELAGQRDNEQFF TGTGCCAGCAGCCAAGAACTAGCGGGCCAGAGGGACAATGAGCAGTTCTTC
- TRBJ2-1 - TRBV5-4 CASSLSEEQFF TGTGCCAGCAGCTTGTCGGAGGAGCAGTTCTTC
- TRBJ1-2 - TRBV28 CASSGGEGHYGYTF TGTGCCAGCAGTGGAGGAGAAGGTCACTATGGCTACACCTTC
- TRBJ2-5 TRBD2 TRBV7-6 CASSFGWGGDLETQYF TGTGCCAGCAGCTTTGGATGGGGGGGGGACTTGGAGACCCAGTACTTC
- TRBJ1-1 TRBD1 TRBV10-3 CAISDGTGPRDTEAFF TGTGCCATCAGTGACGGGACAGGCCCCAGGGACACTGAAGCTTTCTTT
- TRBJ2-7 TRBD2 TRBV4-2 CASSHVGLAGAYEQYF TGTGCCAGCAGCCATGTTGGACTAGCGGGGGCCTACGAGCAGTACTTC
- TRBJ2-2 TRBD1 TRBV7-8 CASSPGQGGTGELFF TGTGCCAGCAGCCCAGGACAGGGGGGAACCGGGGAGCTGTTTTTT
- TRBJ2-1 - TRBV29-1 CSVEVTRAYNEQFF TGCAGCGTTGAAGTAACCAGGGCCTACAATGAGCAGTTCTTC
- TRBJ2-7 TRBD1 TRBV7-3 CASSLSRTGVYEQYF TGTGCCAGCAGCTTATCCCGGACAGGGGTATACGAGCAGTACTTC
- TRBJ2-2 TRBD2 TRBV19 CASSLPGLPGELFF TGTGCCAGTAGCCTGCCGGGACTACCCGGGGAGCTGTTTTTT
- TRBJ1-1 TRBD1 TRBV19 CASSYLLYRGAEAFF TGTGCCAGTAGTTACCTGCTTTACAGGGGCGCTGAAGCTTTCTTT
- TRBJ2-3 - TRBV6-4 CASSDSGLPGSDTQYF TGTGCCAGCAGTGACTCAGGCCTCCCCGGGTCAGATACGCAGTATTTT
- TRBJ1-2 - TRBV27 CASSLLGGNYGYTF TGTGCCAGCAGTTTACTTGGAGGGAACTATGGCTACACCTTC